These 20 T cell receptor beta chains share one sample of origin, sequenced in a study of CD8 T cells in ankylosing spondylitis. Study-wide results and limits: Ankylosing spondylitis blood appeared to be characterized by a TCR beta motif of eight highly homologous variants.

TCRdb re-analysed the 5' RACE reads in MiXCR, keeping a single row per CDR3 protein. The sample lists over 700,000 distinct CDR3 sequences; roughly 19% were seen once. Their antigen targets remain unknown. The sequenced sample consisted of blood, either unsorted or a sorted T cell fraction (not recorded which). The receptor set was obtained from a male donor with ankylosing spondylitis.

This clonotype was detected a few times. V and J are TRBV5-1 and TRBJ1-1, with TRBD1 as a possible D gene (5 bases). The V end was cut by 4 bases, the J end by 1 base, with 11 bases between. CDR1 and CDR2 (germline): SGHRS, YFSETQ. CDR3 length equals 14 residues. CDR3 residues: CASSRDRPNTEAFF. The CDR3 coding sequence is TGCGCCAGCAGCCGAGACAGACCGAACACTGAAGCTTTCTTT.

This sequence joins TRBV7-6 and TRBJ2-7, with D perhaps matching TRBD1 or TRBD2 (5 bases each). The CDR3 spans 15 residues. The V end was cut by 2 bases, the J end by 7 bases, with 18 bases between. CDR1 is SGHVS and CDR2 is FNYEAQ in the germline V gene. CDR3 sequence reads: CASSLYTGTSEEQYF. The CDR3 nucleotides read TGTGCCAGCAGCTTATATACCGGGACCAGTGAGGAGCAGTACTTC.

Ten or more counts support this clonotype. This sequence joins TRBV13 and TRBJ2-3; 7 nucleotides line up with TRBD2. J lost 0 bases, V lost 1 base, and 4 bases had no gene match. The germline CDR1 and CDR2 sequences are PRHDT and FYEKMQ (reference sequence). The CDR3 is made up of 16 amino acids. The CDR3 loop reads CASSLDGGSSTDTQYF. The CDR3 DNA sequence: TGTGCCAGCAGCTTAGATGGCGGGAGCAGCACAGATACGCAGTATTTT. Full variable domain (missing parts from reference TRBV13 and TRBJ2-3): AAGVIQSPRHLIKEKRETATLKCYPIPRHDTVYWYQQGPGQDPQFLISFYEKMQSDKGSIPDRFSAQQFSDYHSELNMSSLELGDSALYFCASSLDGGSSTDTQYFGPGTRLTVL.

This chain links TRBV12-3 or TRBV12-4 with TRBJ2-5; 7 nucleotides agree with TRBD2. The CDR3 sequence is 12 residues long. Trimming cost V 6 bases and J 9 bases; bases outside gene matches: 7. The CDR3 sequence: CASSPGGLAQYF. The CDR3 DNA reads TGTGCCAGCAGCCCCGGGGGGTTGGCCCAGTACTTC.

Here the CDR3 reads CASSTTSGVGNQPQHF. For the CDR3, the DNA is TGTGCCAGTAGTACAACCTCAGGGGTGGGCAATCAGCCCCAGCATTTT. The chain is built from TRBV19 and TRBJ1-5; a possible D gene is TRBD1 (6 bases). V lost 4 bases, J lost 2 bases, and 15 bases lay in between. CDR3 length: 16 amino acids. Looked up from germline, CDR1 is LNHDA and CDR2 is SQIVND (reference sequence).

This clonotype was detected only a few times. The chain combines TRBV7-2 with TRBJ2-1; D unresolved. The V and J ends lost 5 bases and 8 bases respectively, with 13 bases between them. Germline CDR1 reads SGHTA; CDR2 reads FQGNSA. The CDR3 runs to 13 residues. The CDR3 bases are TGTGCCAGCAGCCAGACTTATGGGTATGAGCAGTTCTTC. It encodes CASSQTYGYEQFF. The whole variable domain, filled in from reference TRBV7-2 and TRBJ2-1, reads GAGVSQSPSNKVTEKGKDVELRCDPISGHTALYWYRQSLGQGLEFLIYFQGNSAPDKSGLPSDRFSAERTGGSVSTLTIQRTQQEDSAVYLCASSQTYGYEQFFGPGTRLTVL.

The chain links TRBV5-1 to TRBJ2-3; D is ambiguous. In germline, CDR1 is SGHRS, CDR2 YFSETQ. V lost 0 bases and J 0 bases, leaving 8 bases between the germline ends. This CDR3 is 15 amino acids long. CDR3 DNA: TGCGCCAGCAGCTTGGACAGCGCTAGCACAGATACGCAGTATTTT. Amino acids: CASSLDSASTDTQYF.

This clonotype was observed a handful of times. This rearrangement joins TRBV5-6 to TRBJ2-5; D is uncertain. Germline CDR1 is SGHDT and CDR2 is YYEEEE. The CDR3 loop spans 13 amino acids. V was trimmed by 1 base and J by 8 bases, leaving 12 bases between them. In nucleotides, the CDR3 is TGTGCCAGCAGCTTGAGCAGGCGCGAAACCCAGTACTTC. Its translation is CASSLSRRETQYF. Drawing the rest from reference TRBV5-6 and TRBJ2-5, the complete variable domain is DAGVTQSPTHLIKTRGQQVTLRCSPKSGHDTVSWYQQALGQGPQFIFQYYEEEERQRGNFPDRFSGHQFPNYSSELNVNALLLGDSALYLCASSLSRRETQYFGPGTRLLVL.

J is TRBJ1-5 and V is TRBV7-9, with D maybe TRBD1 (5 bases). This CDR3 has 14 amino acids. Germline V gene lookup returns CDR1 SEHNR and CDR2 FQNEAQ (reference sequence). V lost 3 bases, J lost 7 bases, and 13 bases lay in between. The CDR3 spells CASSFGGEQQPQHF. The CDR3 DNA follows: TGTGCCAGCAGCTTCGGGGGGGAGCAACAGCCCCAGCATTTT. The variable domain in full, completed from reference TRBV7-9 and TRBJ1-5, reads DTGVSQNPRHKITKRGQNVTFRCDPISEHNRLYWYRQTLGQGPEFLTYFQNEAQLEKSRLLSDRFSAERPKGSFSTLEIQRTEQGDSAMYLCASSFGGEQQPQHFGDGTRLSIL.

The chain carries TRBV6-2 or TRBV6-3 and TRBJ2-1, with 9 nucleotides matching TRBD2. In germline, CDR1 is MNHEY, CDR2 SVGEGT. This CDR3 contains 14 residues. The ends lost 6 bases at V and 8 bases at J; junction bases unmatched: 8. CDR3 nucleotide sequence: TGTGCCAGCAGAGATAGCGGGAGTTTCTATGAGCAGTTCTTC. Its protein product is CASRDSGSFYEQFF.

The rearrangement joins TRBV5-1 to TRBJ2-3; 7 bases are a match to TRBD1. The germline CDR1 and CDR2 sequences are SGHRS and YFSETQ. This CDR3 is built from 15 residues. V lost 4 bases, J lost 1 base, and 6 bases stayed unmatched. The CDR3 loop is CASSKTGVGTDTQYF. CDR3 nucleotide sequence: TGCGCCAGCAGCAAAACAGGGGTGGGCACAGATACGCAGTATTTT.

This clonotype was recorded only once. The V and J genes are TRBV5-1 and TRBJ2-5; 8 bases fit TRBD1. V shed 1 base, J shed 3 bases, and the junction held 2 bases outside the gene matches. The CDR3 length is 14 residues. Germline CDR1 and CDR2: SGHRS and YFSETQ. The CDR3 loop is CASSLSQGEETQYF. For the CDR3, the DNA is TGCGCCAGCAGCTTGTCACAGGGGGAAGAGACCCAGTACTTC.

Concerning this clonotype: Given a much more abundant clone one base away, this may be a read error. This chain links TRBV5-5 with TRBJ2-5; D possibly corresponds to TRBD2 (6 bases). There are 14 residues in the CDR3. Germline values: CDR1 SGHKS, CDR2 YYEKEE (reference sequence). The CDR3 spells CASSLGTTGETHYF. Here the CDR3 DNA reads TGTGCCAGCAGCTTGGGAACGACGGGGGAGACCCATTACTTC.

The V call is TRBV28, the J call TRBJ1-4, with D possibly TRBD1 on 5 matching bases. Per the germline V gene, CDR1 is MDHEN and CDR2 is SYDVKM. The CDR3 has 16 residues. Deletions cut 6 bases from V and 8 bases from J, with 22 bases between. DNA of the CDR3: TGTGCCAGCAGCCATACAGGTGGCGAACCCGAGGAAAAACTGTTTTTT. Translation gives CASSHTGGEPEEKLFF.

CDR3 nucleotides: TGTGCCAGCAGCGCAAACAGGGGGCATGTTGTTACTGAAGCTTTCTTT. Amino acid sequence: CASSANRGHVVTEAFF. This chain uses TRBV13 with TRBJ1-1; TRBD1 matches at 9 bases. The CDR3 loop spans 16 amino acids. V dropped 5 bases and J dropped 5; count of bases not matched to a gene: 12. CDR1 PRHDT and CDR2 FYEKMQ come from the germline V gene (reference sequence).

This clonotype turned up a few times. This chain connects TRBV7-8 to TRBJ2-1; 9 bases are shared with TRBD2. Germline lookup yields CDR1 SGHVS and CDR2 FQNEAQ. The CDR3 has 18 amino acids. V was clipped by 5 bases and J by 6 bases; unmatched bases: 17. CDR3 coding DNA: TGTGCCAGCAGCAGTTGGCCTAGCGGGAAGAGGGGGATCAATGAGCAGTTCTTC. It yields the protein CASSSWPSGKRGINEQFF.

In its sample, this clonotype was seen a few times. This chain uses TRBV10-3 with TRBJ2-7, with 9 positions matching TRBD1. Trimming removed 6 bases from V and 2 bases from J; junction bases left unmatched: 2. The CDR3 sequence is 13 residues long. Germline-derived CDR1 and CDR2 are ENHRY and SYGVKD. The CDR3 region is CAIRGQGTYEQYF. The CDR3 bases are TGTGCCATCAGGGGACAGGGCACCTACGAGCAGTACTTC.

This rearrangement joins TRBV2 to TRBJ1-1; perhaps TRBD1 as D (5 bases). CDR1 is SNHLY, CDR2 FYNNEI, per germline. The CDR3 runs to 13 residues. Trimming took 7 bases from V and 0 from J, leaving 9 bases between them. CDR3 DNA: TGTGCCAGCACTTGGGGGGTGAACACTGAAGCTTTCTTT. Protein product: CASTWGVNTEAFF.

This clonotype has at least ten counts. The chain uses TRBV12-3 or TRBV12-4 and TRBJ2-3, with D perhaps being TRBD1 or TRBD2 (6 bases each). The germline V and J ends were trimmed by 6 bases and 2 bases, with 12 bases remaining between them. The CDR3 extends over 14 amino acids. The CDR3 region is CASSGGPSTDTQYF. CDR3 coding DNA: TGTGCCAGCAGCGGGGGCCCCTCCACAGATACGCAGTATTTT.

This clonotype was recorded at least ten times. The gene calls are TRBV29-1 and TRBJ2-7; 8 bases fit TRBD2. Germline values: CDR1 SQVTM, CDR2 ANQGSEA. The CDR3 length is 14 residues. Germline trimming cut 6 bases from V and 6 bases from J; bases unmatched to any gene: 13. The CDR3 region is CSVGWGSGKGEQYF. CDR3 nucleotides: TGCAGCGTCGGGTGGGGTAGCGGGAAAGGCGAGCAGTACTTC.